These 12 T cell receptor beta chains were all obtained from the same sample, sequenced in a study of spatial heterogeneity in lung cancer. This sample's time point: sample taken at primary tumor resection. One entry per CDR3 protein, called by TCRdb with MiXCR from the 5' RACE reads. This sample carries some 83,000 distinct CDR3 sequences, about 7.8% of them seen once, and the ten largest clones take about 7%. Here the sequenced sample was PBMCs, taken at surgery. All receptors come from a male donor with early-stage non-small cell lung cancer.

V usage is TRBV7-2 and J usage is TRBJ1-2; D possibly corresponds to TRBD1 (6 bases). V was pared by 2 bases and J by 7 bases, with 8 bases between. CDR1 and CDR2 (germline): SGHTA, FQGNSA. The CDR3 is 12 residues long. This CDR3 reads CASSLTGIGYTF. DNA for the CDR3: TGTGCCAGCAGCTTAACAGGGATTGGCTACACCTTC.

This clonotype was detected many times. The chain recombines TRBV29-1 with TRBJ2-1, with TRBD2 matching over 16 bases. The V and J ends lost 7 bases and 8 bases, in that order; junction bases with no gene match: 11. The length of the CDR3 is 16 residues. The V gene's germline CDR1 is SQVTM and CDR2 ANQGSEA. The CDR3 sequence is CSARGTSGRGGDEQFF. The CDR3 coding sequence is TGCAGCGCCCGCGGGACTAGCGGGAGGGGGGGTGATGAGCAGTTCTTC.

V is TRBV10-2 and J is TRBJ2-3; TRBD2 matches at 12 bases. Germline CDR1 WSHSY, CDR2 SAAADI. This CDR3 comprises 16 residues. The V and J ends lost 3 bases and 5 bases, in that order; junction bases with no gene match: 6. CDR3 nucleotide sequence: TGCGCCAGCAGTGATCTAGCGGGAGGGCCTGGAGATACGCAGTATTTT. This gives the protein CASSDLAGGPGDTQYF.

This clonotype was seen at least ten times. J is TRBJ2-7 and V is TRBV4-2; a weak D match, TRBD1 (5 bases). In germline, CDR1 is LGHNA, CDR2 YNFKEQ. The CDR3 spans 16 residues. The V gene lost 4 bases and the J gene lost 0 bases, with 16 bases spanning the gap. The chain's CDR3 is CASSRGTGELSYEQYF. CDR3 nucleotide sequence: TGTGCCAGCAGCCGTGGAACAGGCGAACTCTCCTACGAGCAGTACTTC.

This chain joins TRBV20-1 and TRBJ2-3; TRBD2 matches 8 bases. Germline CDR1 reads DFQATT; CDR2 reads SNEGSKA (reference sequence). The CDR3 consists of 14 residues. J lost 5 bases, V lost 5 bases, and 9 bases had no gene match. Here the CDR3 reads CSAGRAGVKDTQYF. CDR3 DNA sequence: TGCAGTGCTGGGAGAGCGGGAGTCAAAGATACGCAGTATTTT.

This sequence joins TRBV19 and TRBJ2-7; a weak D match, TRBD1 (6 bases). The CDR3 is 14 residues long. V lost 3 bases to trimming and J lost 4 bases, with 13 bases between them. Germline CDR1 reads LNHDA; CDR2 reads SQIVND (reference sequence). The CDR3 loop reads CASSISTRGYEQYF. The CDR3 DNA reads as TGTGCCAGTAGTATTTCTACCAGGGGTTACGAGCAGTACTTC.

The genes are TRBV5-1 and TRBJ2-1; 9 bases match TRBD2. V was pared by 8 bases and J by 8 bases, with 11 bases of the junction left unmatched. Germline assignment: CDR1 SGHRS and CDR2 YFSETQ. This CDR3 spans 14 amino acids. CDR3 DNA sequence: TGCGCCAGTGTGGCTAGCGGGATAGGGGATGAGCAGTTCTTC. It translates to CASVASGIGDEQFF.

The chain is built from TRBV29-1 and TRBJ2-7, with 8 bases matching TRBD2. J was trimmed by 5 bases and V by 8 bases; bases with no gene match: 11. The CDR3 has 13 amino acids. CDR1 SQVTM and CDR2 ANQGSEA come from the germline V gene. The CDR3 region is CSSWAGGNDEQYF. CDR3 coding DNA: TGCAGCTCCTGGGCGGGGGGCAACGACGAGCAGTACTTC.

This clonotype was seen at least ten times. The rearrangement uses TRBV24-1 and TRBJ2-1; unclear D gene. Germline CDR1 reads KGHDR; CDR2 reads SFDVKD. This CDR3 comprises 11 residues. The V end lost 3 bases, the J end lost 10 bases, and 6 bases lay between the germline ends. The CDR3 loop reads CATSDVQEQFF. The CDR3 nucleotides are TGTGCCACCAGTGATGTCCAAGAGCAGTTCTTC.

This clonotype came up a few times. The V and J genes are TRBV24-1 and TRBJ2-5; tentatively, D is TRBD1 (7 bases). Germline CDR1 KGHDR, CDR2 SFDVKD. This CDR3 has 16 residues. V lost 5 bases to trimming and J lost 2 bases, with 17 bases between them. The chain's CDR3 is CATSAYRRGRQETQYF. The CDR3 region has the DNA TGTGCCACCAGTGCCTATAGGAGGGGGCGGCAAGAGACCCAGTACTTC.

V usage is TRBV3-1 and J usage is TRBJ2-5; the match to TRBD2 covers 11 bases. Germline CDR1 and CDR2: LGHDT and YNNKEL (reference sequence). Trimming removed 4 bases from V and 4 bases from J; junction bases left unmatched: 2. The CDR3 is 14 amino acids. This CDR3 reads CASSLSGRGETQYF. The CDR3 DNA sequence: TGTGCCAGCAGCCTTAGCGGGAGGGGAGAGACCCAGTACTTC.

This clonotype showed up just a few times. The gene calls are TRBV7-2 and TRBJ2-3; D gene unclear. The CDR3 contains 13 residues. Germline-derived CDR1 and CDR2 are SGHTA and FQGNSA. The V end was cut by 5 bases, the J end by 6 bases, with 12 bases between. CDR3 protein: CASSLGWPDTQYF. The CDR3 nucleotides are TGTGCCAGCAGCCTAGGTTGGCCGGATACGCAGTATTTT.